These 10 T cell receptor beta chains were sequenced from one sample in a study of blood T cell repertoires in COVID-19. Assay: immunoSEQ multiplex PCR; the TCRdb copy retains only in-frame clones and omits some. The sample has about 150,000 clones, 88% seen once; the top ten hold more than 9%. What was sequenced was peripheral blood. Every receptor here comes from a man aged 60 to 75 with active or convalescent COVID-19.

V gene TRBV5-4 combines with J gene TRBJ1-2, with D perhaps TRBD1 (6 bases). Deletions cut 0 bases from V and 6 bases from J, with 15 bases between. The CDR3 contains 15 residues. Germline assignment: CDR1 SGHNT and CDR2 YYREEE (reference sequence). The CDR3 DNA reads TGTGCCAGCAGCTTGGCCGGGGGGGGCTTGAATGGCTACACCTTC. This sequence encodes CASSLAGGGLNGYTF.

The genes are TRBV15 and TRBJ2-2; 13 nucleotides match TRBD2. The V gene end was trimmed by 8 bases and the J gene end by 3 bases; junction bases not matched to a gene: 9. Germline-derived CDR1 and CDR2 are LNHNV and YYDKDF (reference sequence). The CDR3 has 17 residues. In DNA form, the CDR3 reads TGTGCCACCGGAACTAGCGGGAGGGGTTTTGACACCGGGGAGCTGTTTTTT. This gives the protein CATGTSGRGFDTGELFF.

The chain uses TRBV11-3 and TRBJ2-2; tentative D call: TRBD2 (6 bases). The CDR3 length is 15 residues. Trimming pared 2 bases from V and 6 bases from J, leaving 13 bases between. CDR1 is SGHNT, CDR2 YENEEA, per germline. For the CDR3, the DNA is TGTGCCAGCAGCTTAAACGGAGGGGTGGCCGGGGAGCTGTTTTTT. This sequence encodes CASSLNGGVAGELFF.

The chain has TRBV5-1 and TRBJ2-3, with D possibly matching TRBD2 (6 bases). Trimming pared 4 bases from V and 2 bases from J, leaving 20 bases between. There are 17 residues in the CDR3. CDR1 and CDR2 from the germline V gene are SGHRS and YFSETQ. CDR3 in amino acids: CASSLGPHRGFTDTQYF. In DNA, the CDR3 is TGCGCCAGCAGCCTGGGCCCTCATCGGGGGTTCACAGATACGCAGTATTTT. The whole variable domain, filled in from reference TRBV5-1 and TRBJ2-3, reads KAGVTQTPRYLIKTRGQQVTLSCSPISGHRSVSWYQQTPGQGLQFLFEYFSETQRNKGNFPGRFSGRQFSNSRSEMNVSTLELGDSALYLCASSLGPHRGFTDTQYFGPGTRLTVL.

The rearrangement links TRBV28 to TRBJ2-1; a weak D match, TRBD1 (5 bases). Per germline, CDR1 MDHEN and CDR2 SYDVKM. V was trimmed by 3 bases and J by 7 bases, leaving 13 bases between them. CDR3 length: 14 amino acids. The CDR3 region is CASSFQGFSNEQFF. In nucleotides, the CDR3 is TGTGCCAGCAGTTTCCAGGGTTTTTCTAATGAGCAGTTCTTC.

This chain uses TRBV18 with TRBJ2-7; TRBD2 is a possible D gene (6 bases). Between the trimmed V and J ends, which lost 6 bases and 0 bases, there was a span of 18 bases. CDR3 length: 16 amino acids. Germline V gene data show CDR1 as KGHSH and CDR2 as LQKENI. CDR3 region: CASSAFRGGSSYEQYF. CDR3 DNA: TGTGCCAGCTCCGCCTTTAGGGGAGGAAGCTCCTACGAGCAGTACTTC.

The chain recombines TRBV6-5 with TRBJ1-2, with D uncertain. From germline, CDR1 is MNHEY and CDR2 SVGAGI. The V gene lost 2 bases and the J gene lost 4 bases, with 8 bases spanning the gap. This CDR3 spans 13 amino acids. CDR3 sequence reads: CASSYRGGYGYTF. The CDR3, as DNA: TGTGCCAGCAGTTACCGAGGAGGCTATGGCTACACCTTC.

CDR3 loop: CASSLGTSLETQYF. In nucleotides, the CDR3 is TGTGCCAGCAGCTTGGGGACTAGCTTGGAGACCCAGTACTTC. V usage is TRBV7-9 and J usage is TRBJ2-5; 9 bases are shared with TRBD2. J lost 5 bases, V lost 3 bases, and 4 bases had no gene match. The CDR3 consists of 14 residues. The germline V gene has CDR1 SEHNR and CDR2 FQNEAQ (reference sequence).

The chain combines TRBV28 with TRBJ1-2, with a possible D match to TRBD1 (5 bases). The CDR3 sequence is 15 residues long. Germline V gene sequence: CDR1 MDHEN, CDR2 SYDVKM. Trimming stripped 8 bases from V and 0 bases from J, with 16 bases between. Written as DNA, the CDR3 is TGTGCCAGCGGGGCCCCTGGGAAGTCTAACTATGGCTACACCTTC. It encodes CASGAPGKSNYGYTF.

This chain uses TRBV4-1 with TRBJ1-2; 7 bases are shared with TRBD1. The V gene end was trimmed by 0 bases and the J gene end by 7 bases; junction bases not matched to a gene: 2. CDR1 and CDR2 (germline): MGHRA, YSYEKL. CDR3 length: 13 amino acids. The CDR3 sequence is CASSQERGLGYTF. In nucleotides, the CDR3 is TGCGCCAGCAGCCAAGAGAGGGGGCTTGGCTACACCTTC.